The next 25 T cell receptor beta chains were all read from a single sample in a study of cytomegalovirus exposure and HLA in healthy donors. Primers included in the PCR were 60 Vbeta and 13 Jbeta primers. TCRdb's copy holds only in-frame clones and misses some; the assay was immunoSEQ multiplex PCR. The data contain roughly 120,000 clones, around 67% of them singletons. Source material: PBMCs. These receptors were obtained from a woman in her thirties or forties in good health and CMV-seronegative.

The rearrangement joins TRBV7-9 to TRBJ1-1; 8 nucleotides align to TRBD1. With V trimmed by 5 bases and J by 0 bases, 11 bases remained unmatched. Germline V gene lookup returns CDR1 SEHNR and CDR2 FQNEAQ (reference sequence). This CDR3 is built from 17 residues. In nucleotides, the CDR3 is TGTGCCAGCAGCCCTCGCGGACAGGGCTTCATGAACACTGAAGCTTTCTTT. Translating it yields CASSPRGQGFMNTEAFF.

The chain combines TRBV18 with TRBJ1-3, with TRBD1 matching 8 bases. Germline CDR1 reads KGHSH; CDR2 reads LQKENI. V was clipped by 6 bases and J by 0 bases; unmatched bases: 10. The CDR3 runs 17 residues. CDR3 nucleotide sequence: TGTGCCAGCTCCCCTCGGACAGGGATAAGCTCTGGAAACACCATATATTTT. Its translation: CASSPRTGISSGNTIYF.

The V gene is TRBV7-2, the J gene TRBJ2-4, with TRBD2 matching 7 bases. There are 15 residues in the CDR3. V trimming: 4 bases; J trimming: 7 bases; junction bases outside the gene matches: 10. Germline CDR1 is SGHTA and CDR2 is FQGNSA. The CDR3 reads CASSSPGDYHNIQYF. CDR3 coding DNA: TGTGCCAGCAGCTCCCCGGGGGACTACCACAACATTCAGTACTTC.

The J gene is TRBJ2-2, the V gene TRBV7-2; the match to TRBD2 covers 7 bases. J lost 2 bases, V lost 0 bases, and 3 bases had no gene match. The V gene's germline CDR1 is SGHTA and CDR2 FQGNSA. The CDR3 consists of 16 residues. The CDR3 protein is CASSLAGGTNTGELFF. Here the CDR3 DNA reads TGTGCCAGCAGCTTAGCGGGGGGGACCAACACCGGGGAGCTGTTTTTT.

The chain employs TRBV28 and TRBJ2-1; 10 bases match TRBD2. The germline gives CDR1 MDHEN, CDR2 SYDVKM. The CDR3 covers 12 residues. CDR3 sequence reads: CVTWEREGEQFF. CDR3 in DNA: TGTGTCACCTGGGAGCGGGAGGGTGAGCAGTTCTTC. The full variable domain, completed using reference TRBV28 and TRBJ2-1, is DVKVTQSSRYLVKRTGEKVFLECVQDMDHENMFWYRQDPGLGLRLIYFSYDVKMKEKGDIPEGYSVSREKKERFSLILESASTNQTSMYLCVTWEREGEQFFGPGTRLTVL.

This chain uses TRBV6-8 with TRBJ1-5, with 9 bases that match TRBD1. V lost 8 bases, J lost 4 bases, and 0 bases stayed unmatched. The CDR3 covers 12 residues. Germline CDR1 and CDR2: MNHGY and SAAAGT. The CDR3 nucleotides are TGTGCCAGCGGACAGGGGAATCAGCCCCAGCATTTT. Translation: CASGQGNQPQHF.

The sample holds one count of this clone. The chain couples TRBV5-1 to TRBJ2-3; D not certain. The CDR3 has 15 residues. Trimming removed 0 bases from V and 5 bases from J, with 13 bases in between. Germline loops: CDR1 SGHRS, CDR2 YFSETQ. The CDR3 loop is CASSLDAESGDTQYF. The DNA of the CDR3 is TGCGCCAGCAGCTTGGATGCGGAGTCGGGAGATACGCAGTATTTT.

This clone has more than one count but fewer than ten. The chain employs TRBV11-2 and TRBJ1-3; D may be TRBD1 (5 bases). The CDR3 runs 16 residues. Germline CDR1 SGHAT, CDR2 FQNNGV. The ends were cut back, 5 bases at V and 2 bases at J, with 16 bases in the middle. CDR3 nucleotide sequence: TGTGCCAGCAGCACCTCAGGGAGGCTCGCTGGAAACACCATATATTTT. Protein: CASSTSGRLAGNTIYF.

The chain uses TRBV7-2 and TRBJ2-2; maybe TRBD1 (7 bases). V dropped 5 bases and J dropped 5 bases, with 15 bases sitting between them. CDR1 and CDR2 (germline): SGHTA, FQGNSA. The length of the CDR3 is 15 residues. CDR3 DNA sequence: TGTGCCAGCAGCCGCAGGGGGGCTAGGACCGGGGAGCTGTTTTTT. Protein sequence: CASSRRGARTGELFF.

CDR3 in amino acids: CASSLLGGHLQYF. The CDR3 DNA sequence: TGTGCCAGCAGTTTATTGGGTGGACATCTGCAGTACTTC. The chain employs TRBV28 and TRBJ2-7, with D tentatively TRBD1 (5 bases). Per germline, CDR1 MDHEN and CDR2 SYDVKM. V lost 1 base and J lost 9, with 13 bases in between. The CDR3 consists of 13 residues. Together with reference TRBV28 and TRBJ2-7, the CDR3 gives the full variable domain: DVKVTQSSRYLVKRTGEKVFLECVQDMDHENMFWYRQDPGLGLRLIYFSYDVKMKEKGDIPEGYSVSREKKERFSLILESASTNQTSMYLCASSLLGGHLQYFGPGTRLTVT.

Notes on this clone: The junction does not match germline at one end; this may be a read error. This chain uses TRBV7-9 with TRBJ2-5, with 7 bases aligning to TRBD2. The CDR3 loop spans 15 amino acids. The V gene's germline CDR1 is SEHNR and CDR2 FQNEAQ (reference sequence). DNA for the CDR3: TGTTCCAGCAGCCCACGATGGGGGGGCCAAGAGACCCAGTACTTC. Its protein product is CSSSPRWGGQETQYF.

This rearrangement joins TRBV4-2 to TRBJ2-5, with 8 nucleotides matching TRBD2. The CDR3 extends over 14 amino acids. Trimming took 6 bases from V and 5 from J; bases not matched to a gene: 8. The germline CDR1 and CDR2 sequences are LGHNA and YNFKEQ. CDR3 DNA sequence: TGTGCCAGCAGGGGAGCGGGGGCCACGGAGACCCAGTACTTC. Protein product: CASRGAGATETQYF.

This chain connects TRBV6-1 to TRBJ2-3; 11 nucleotides agree with TRBD2. V lost 4 bases to trimming and J lost 6 bases; unmatched junction nucleotides: 9. From germline, CDR1 is MNHNS and CDR2 SASEGT. The CDR3 is 16 residues long. The chain's CDR3 is CASSVTSGGSSDTQYF. As DNA, the CDR3 is TGTGCCAGCAGTGTCACTAGCGGGGGTTCCTCGGATACGCAGTATTTT.

A single count supports this clone. The J gene is TRBJ1-2, the V gene TRBV5-1; 11 bases line up with TRBD1. The V gene's germline CDR1 is SGHRS and CDR2 YFSETQ. The CDR3 is 18 residues long. With 0 bases clipped from V and 4 bases from J, the junction kept 11 bases outside the gene matches. The CDR3 loop reads CASSLGLGQGAWSYGYTF. The CDR3 DNA follows: TGCGCCAGCAGCTTGGGACTAGGACAGGGGGCTTGGTCCTATGGCTACACCTTC.

This chain links TRBV2 with TRBJ2-7, with 9 bases matching TRBD1. The length of the CDR3 is 16 residues. With 2 bases clipped from V and 1 base from J, the junction kept 6 bases outside the gene matches. Per the germline V gene, CDR1 is SNHLY and CDR2 is FYNNEI. The CDR3 DNA sequence: TGTGCCAGCAGTGAATTAGACAGGGGGACGTCCTACGAGCAGTACTTC. Translated: CASSELDRGTSYEQYF.

This chain connects TRBV7-3 to TRBJ2-1, with 8 positions matching TRBD2. V gave up 5 bases and J gave up 10 bases; unmatched junction bases: 13. Germline CDR1 SGHTA, CDR2 FQGTGA. The CDR3 runs to 15 residues. CDR3 bases: TGTGCCAGCAGCCCGGGGGGGGCTCGTGGGGGCGAGCAGTTCTTC. Translating gives CASSPGGARGGEQFF. The full variable domain, completed using reference TRBV7-3 and TRBJ2-1, is GAGVSQTPSNKVTEKGKYVELRCDPISGHTALYWYRQSLGQGPEFLIYFQGTGAADDSGLPNDRFFAVRPEGSVSTLKIQRTERGDSAVYLCASSPGGARGGEQFFGPGTRLTVL.

The chain uses TRBV4-2 and TRBJ2-5; 10 nucleotides line up with TRBD2. The end of the DNA aligns better with TRBJ2-7, so the J call may be wrong. Germline CDR1 and CDR2: LGHNA and YNFKEQ. This CDR3 is built from 16 residues. CDR3 nucleotides: TGTGCCAGCAGCCAAGATGCTAGCGGGAGCTCCTACGAGCAGTACTTC. Protein: CASSQDASGSSYEQYF.

This clone was seen more than once but under ten times. The J gene is TRBJ2-2, the V gene TRBV10-3, with 7 bases aligning to TRBD1. Germline CDR1 is ENHRY and CDR2 is SYGVKD. The CDR3 runs to 15 residues. J lost 5 bases, V lost 10 bases, and 13 bases had no gene match. The CDR3 region has the DNA TGTGCCACCGAAACCGACAGGGCAGGGACCGGGGAGCTGTTTTTT. It yields the protein CATETDRAGTGELFF.

This clone was recorded a few times. This chain links TRBV10-3 with TRBJ2-5; TRBD1 aligns across 9 bases. The J call is in doubt because the DNA end fits TRBJ2-7 better. The germline CDR1 and CDR2 sequences are ENHRY and SYGVKD. The CDR3 has 15 residues. This CDR3 reads CAVRPGQGSIYEQYF. The CDR3 DNA follows: TGTGCCGTCCGCCCGGGACAGGGATCGATCTACGAGCAGTACTTC.

As to this clone: At the DNA level, this CDR3 is encoded by other sequences in the same sample as well. CDR3 protein: CASSQGQREETQYF. For the CDR3, the DNA is TGTGCCAGCAGCCAAGGCCAACGAGAAGAGACCCAGTACTTC. The chain uses TRBV4-2 and TRBJ2-5; D uncertain. With 1 base removed from V and 3 bases from J, the gap between germline ends came to 9 bases. From germline, CDR1 is LGHNA and CDR2 YNFKEQ. The CDR3 consists of 14 residues.

The gene calls are TRBV7-3 and TRBJ2-1; perhaps TRBD2 as D (5 bases). V was shortened by 5 bases and J by 8 bases, with 22 bases between the two germline ends. Looked up from germline, CDR1 is SGHTA and CDR2 is FQGTGA. This CDR3 contains 16 residues. The chain's CDR3 is CASSPTPNTPGDEQFF. The CDR3 nucleotides read TGTGCCAGCAGCCCCACACCGAATACCCCCGGGGATGAGCAGTTCTTC.

The chain recombines TRBV7-9 with TRBJ1-6; 9 bases are shared with TRBD1. Germline V CDR1 and CDR2: SEHNR, FQNEAQ (reference sequence). Trimming removed 1 base from V and 10 bases from J; junction bases left unmatched: 8. The CDR3 extends over 16 amino acids. The CDR3, as DNA: TGTGCCAGCAGCTTAGAGGCCACAGGGGGCGAGTCACCCCTCCACTTT. Its protein product is CASSLEATGGESPLHF.

Points on this clone: One end of the junction is discordant with germline, which a read error may explain. This chain connects TRBV19 to TRBJ2-5, with D hard to call. The CDR3 has 12 amino acids. Germline CDR1 is LNHDA and CDR2 is SQIVND (reference sequence). CDR3 nucleotides: TGTGCCGGTAGAGCCCCCGGGGAGACCCAGTACTTC. Protein product: CAGRAPGETQYF.

A note on this clone: At one boundary the junction diverges from the germline segment, which might be a read error. J is TRBJ1-1 and V is TRBV7-9; D call uncertain. The CDR3 is made up of 12 amino acids. Per the germline V gene, CDR1 is SEHNR and CDR2 is FQNEAQ (reference sequence). CDR3 in DNA: TGTTCCAGCAGCTCGGGGAACACTGAAGCTTTCTTT. Its protein product is CSSSSGNTEAFF.

In its sample, this clone was seen a few times. The chain uses TRBV7-2 and TRBJ2-1; 7 positions agree with TRBD2. The CDR3 spans 16 residues. With V trimmed by 4 bases and J by 12 bases, 18 bases remained unmatched. Germline-derived CDR1 and CDR2 are SGHTA and FQGNSA. The CDR3 reads CASSYQEGAGERGQFF. In DNA, the CDR3 is TGTGCCAGCAGCTATCAGGAAGGGGCGGGAGAGCGAGGGCAGTTCTTC.